Presented here are 2 T cell receptor beta chains from one specimen sequenced in a study of T cells in Graves' hyperthyroidism and ophthalmopathy (dated by TCRdb to the late 2010s). The library was prepared using multiplex PCR. This sample was sequenced with an Illumina HiSeq 2000. The TCR beta CDR3 regions were amplified from the RNA transcripts. For the first round of RT-PCR on the TCR CDR3, the HTBI primer set was used together with the Qiagen OneStep RT-PCR kit. The public reads were reanalyzed by TCRdb: fastp trimming at Q25, MiXCR alignment, in-frame beta chains only. CDR3 protein sequences are deduplicated, and each keeps its most common genes and DNA. This sample lists about 350,000 distinct CDR3 sequences; 15% to 20% were detected once. 15% to 19% of the sample rests with the top ten. The sample consisted of blood. These receptors were taken from a woman in her forties with Graves' ophthalmopathy.

This clonotype is deemed medium-sized. The chain uses TRBV6-2 or TRBV6-3 and TRBJ1-6; no definite D call. The germline V gene encodes CDR1 MNHEY and CDR2 SVGEGT. The V end lost 8 bases, the J end lost 7 bases, and 15 bases lay between the germline ends. This CDR3 is 14 amino acids long. The CDR3 reads CASAIGSENSPLHF. CDR3 sequence (DNA): TGTGCCAGCGCGATTGGCTCCGAGAATTCACCCCTCCACTTT.

The sample holds many counts of this clonotype. The chain employs TRBV10-1 and TRBJ1-2; D may be TRBD1 (6 bases). The V and J ends lost 4 bases and 6 bases respectively, with 12 bases between them. This CDR3 has 13 residues. The V gene's germline CDR1 is WNHNN and CDR2 SYGVQD (reference sequence). CDR3 loop: CASSAQGADGYTF. The CDR3 DNA follows: TGCGCCAGCAGTGCACAGGGAGCGGATGGCTACACCTTC.